The rows below give T cell receptor beta chains drawn from one sample of a study of blood T cell repertoires in COVID-19. Generated by immunoSEQ multiplex PCR, the TCRdb table keeps only in-frame clones and is missing some. The sample holds 300,000 or so clones, approximately 90% seen once. The specimen was peripheral blood. These TCRs come from a woman aged 40 to 50 with acute or convalescent COVID-19. Both conserved end residues are part of each CDR3. Fields, in order: V gene, clone size, J gene, D gene, CDR3 DNA, CDR3 protein. The D gene is left open where the match is weak. A row's size may be missing; if present it is once, few, many or a size class.

>TRBV2|.|TRBJ1-2|.
TGTGCCAGCATCGATTACCAGGGTAGTAGATATGGCTACACCTTC
CASIDYQGSRYGYTF
>TRBV4-1|once|TRBJ2-3|.
TGCGCCAGCAGCCAAGATTCTTCCCCAGGGCCACCCGCGGATACGCAGTATTTT
CASSQDSSPGPPADTQYF
>TRBV6-5|.|TRBJ1-1|.
TGTGCCAGCAGTAGGGGGGGGTCGGACACTGAAGCTTTCTTT
CASSRGGSDTEAFF
>TRBV5-1|.|TRBJ1-1|.
TGCGCCAGCAGGGACAGAACGAACACTGAAGCTTTCTTT
CASRDRTNTEAFF
>TRBV12-3/TRBV12-4|.|TRBJ1-2|.
TGTGCCAGCAGTTTTGGACAGCTTAGGGGCTACACCTTC
CASSFGQLRGYTF
>TRBV12-3/TRBV12-4|.|TRBJ2-1|.
TGTGCCAGCAGTTTACTGAATGAGCAGTTCTTC
CASSLLNEQFF
>TRBV4-1|.|TRBJ1-1|.
TGCGCCAGCAGCCAAGATTGGGGGCGGAATGAAGCTTTCTTT
CASSQDWGRNEAFF
>TRBV7-9|.|TRBJ1-1|.
TGTGCCAGCAGCCCTCTACGGGGGTTGGGGAACACTGAAGCTTTCTTT
CASSPLRGLGNTEAFF
>TRBV4-1|.|TRBJ1-2|TRBD1
TGCGCCAGCAGCCGCAATGACCGGGACAGGGGTGGTGGCTACACCTTC
CASSRNDRDRGGGYTF
>TRBV6-5|.|TRBJ1-1|.
TGTGCCAGCAGTACGTTTGGGGCTGGGACTGAAGCTTTCTTT
CASSTFGAGTEAFF
>TRBV2|.|TRBJ1-2|.
TGTGCCGGAAAACAGTACTATGGCTACACCTTC
CAGKQYYGYTF
>TRBV24-1|.|TRBJ2-3|TRBD2
TGTGCCACCAGTGAGGCCGGGGGGGGCACAGATACGCAGTATTTT
CATSEAGGGTDTQYF
>TRBV9|.|TRBJ2-2|.
TGTGCCAGCAGCTCCCCGCTAGAGACCGGGGAGCTGTTTTTT
CASSSPLETGELFF